This TCR beta chain appears in the sequencing data of a study of T cells in lung cancer brain metastases. In the study overall: Among the approximately 22 patients, 15 to 18 reported tobacco use, median roughly 40 pack-years. Between primary and metastasis resection, about 90% of the roughly 20 patients were untreated. Primary and brain metastasis specimens were taken a median around 300 days apart.

V lost 8 bases, J lost 12 bases, and 13 bases lay in between. Germline loops: CDR1 LNHNV, CDR2 YYDKDF (reference sequence). The CDR3 is 11 residues long. Genomic DNA input was roughly 2 to 5 ug, equal within pairs. Using immunoSEQ multiplex PCR, the repertoire was profiled, and TCRdb retains in-frame clones only, with some absent. The table shows more than 4,000 clones, with around 83% occurring only once. The receptor comes from a woman in her forties or fifties with non-small cell lung cancer. This sequence joins TRBV15 and TRBJ2-2; no clear D. Input material: tumor tissue from the primary lung tumor. CDR3 loop: CATSVGGKLFF. The CDR3 nucleotides are TGTGCCACCTCCGTTGGTGGAAAGCTGTTTTTT.